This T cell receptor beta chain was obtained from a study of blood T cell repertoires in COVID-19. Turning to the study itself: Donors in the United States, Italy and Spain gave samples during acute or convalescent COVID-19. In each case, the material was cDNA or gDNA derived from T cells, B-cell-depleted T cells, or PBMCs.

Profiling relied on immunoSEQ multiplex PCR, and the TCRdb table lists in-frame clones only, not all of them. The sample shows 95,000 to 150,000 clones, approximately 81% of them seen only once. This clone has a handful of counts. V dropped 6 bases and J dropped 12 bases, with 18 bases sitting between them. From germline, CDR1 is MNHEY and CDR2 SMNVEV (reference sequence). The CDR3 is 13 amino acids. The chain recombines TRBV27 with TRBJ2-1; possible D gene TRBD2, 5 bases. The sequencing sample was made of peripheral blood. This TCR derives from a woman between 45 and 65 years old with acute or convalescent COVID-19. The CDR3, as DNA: TGTGCCAGCAGCAGCCGGGGTCGTTGGGTGCAGTTCTTC. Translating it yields CASSSRGRWVQFF.